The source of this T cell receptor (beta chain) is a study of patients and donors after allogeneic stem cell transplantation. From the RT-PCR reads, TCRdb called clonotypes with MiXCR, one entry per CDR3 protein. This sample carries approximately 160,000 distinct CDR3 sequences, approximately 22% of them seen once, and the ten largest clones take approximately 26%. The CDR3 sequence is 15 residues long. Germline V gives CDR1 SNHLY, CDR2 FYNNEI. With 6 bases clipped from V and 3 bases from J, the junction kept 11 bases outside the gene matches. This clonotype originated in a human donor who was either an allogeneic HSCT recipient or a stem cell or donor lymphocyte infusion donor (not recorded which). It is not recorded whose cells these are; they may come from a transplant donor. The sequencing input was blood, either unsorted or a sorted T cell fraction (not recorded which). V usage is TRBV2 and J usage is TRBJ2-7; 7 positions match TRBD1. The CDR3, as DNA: TGTGCCAGCAGCAAGGCCGGGACAGAGATCTACGAGCAGTACTTC. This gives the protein CASSKAGTEIYEQYF.